This TCR beta chain was found in a study of blood T cell repertoires in COVID-19. Trimming at V came to 0 bases and at J to 9 bases, leaving 4 bases not matched to a gene. CDR3 length equals 14 residues. Germline loops: CDR1 KGHSH, CDR2 LQKENI. Study processing details: Researchers report that nucleated cell counts were estimated from reference gene primer amplification. Only in-frame clones appear in the TCRdb table, and some are missing; sequencing was by immunoSEQ multiplex PCR. V, J and clone size are those of that table, while D and trimming were read from the DNA. The sample comprises about 380,000 clones, 81% of which are singletons, and approximately 1% rests with the top ten.

The sequence derives from a human donor with acute or convalescent COVID-19. The donor label of this sample is uncertain. Source material: peripheral blood. V gene TRBV18 combines with J gene TRBJ1-1; 10 nucleotides agree with TRBD1. The CDR3 here is CASSPPPGQGKAFF. The CDR3 DNA is TGTGCCAGCTCACCACCACCGGGACAGGGGAAAGCTTTCTTT.